Given below is one T cell receptor beta chain in context. The repertoire was sequenced with immunoSEQ multiplex PCR; TCRdb's copy has only in-frame clones and lacks some. The sample lists under 350,000 clones; about nine tenths were seen once. V was pared by 1 base and J by 1 base, with 6 bases between. The CDR3 is made up of 14 amino acids. Germline CDR1 reads KGHSH; CDR2 reads LQKENI. Participants were placed into cohorts based on the clinical history they reported. The sample is drawn from a study of blood T cell repertoires in COVID-19. The TCR comes from a woman between 18 and 29 years old who had recovered from COVID-19. The sequencing input was PBMCs or T cells enriched from blood (not recorded which). The chain combines TRBV18 with TRBJ2-3; D is perhaps TRBD2 (6 bases). As DNA, the CDR3 is TGTGCCAGCTCACCACAGCGGGGCACAGATACGCAGTATTTT. Translation: CASSPQRGTDTQYF.